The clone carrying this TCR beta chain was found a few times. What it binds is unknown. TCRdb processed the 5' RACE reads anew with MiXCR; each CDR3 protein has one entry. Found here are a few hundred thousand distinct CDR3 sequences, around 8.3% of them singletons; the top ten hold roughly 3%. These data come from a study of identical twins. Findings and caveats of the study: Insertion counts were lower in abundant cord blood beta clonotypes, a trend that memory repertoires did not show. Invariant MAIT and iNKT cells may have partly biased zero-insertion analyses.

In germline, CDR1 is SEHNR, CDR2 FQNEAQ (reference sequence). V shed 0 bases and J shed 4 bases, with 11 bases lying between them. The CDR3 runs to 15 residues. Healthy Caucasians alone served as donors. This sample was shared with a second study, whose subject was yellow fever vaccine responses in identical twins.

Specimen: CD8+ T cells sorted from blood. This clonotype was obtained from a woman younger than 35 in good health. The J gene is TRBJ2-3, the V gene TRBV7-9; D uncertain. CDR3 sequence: CASSLASPGPDTQYF. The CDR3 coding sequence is TGTGCCAGCAGCTTAGCCAGCCCGGGTCCAGATACGCAGTATTTT.